A single sample is the source of the 5 T cell receptor beta chains below, sequenced in a study of identical twins. MiXCR, applied by TCRdb to the 5' RACE reads, yields one record per CDR3 protein. Among hundreds of thousands of distinct CDR3 sequences listed, less than 9% were seen once. This same sample was also part of a study on yellow fever vaccine responses in identical twins.

The sequenced sample was memory (CD45RO+) T cells sorted from blood. The receptor source for this set is a woman aged 18-35 years in good health.

This clonotype was seen ten or more times. The chain joins TRBV5-1 to TRBJ2-1; possible D gene TRBD2, 6 bases. The CDR3 is made up of 15 amino acids. Germline V lookup: CDR1 SGHRS, CDR2 YFSETQ. V lost 8 bases, J lost 2 bases, and 17 bases lay in between. CDR3 sequence (DNA): TGCGCCAGTAGAAGAGTAGCGGATCCCTACAATGAGCAGTTCTTC. Translating gives CASRRVADPYNEQFF.

The table lists this clonotype with many counts. The V gene is TRBV5-1, the J gene TRBJ2-5; 11 bases align to TRBD1. The junction had 3 bases not matched to a gene; V was cut back by 1 base and J by 1 base. Germline V gene data show CDR1 as SGHRS and CDR2 as YFSETQ. The CDR3 has 16 amino acids. This CDR3 reads CASSLYGQGAQETQYF. As DNA, the CDR3 is TGCGCCAGCAGCTTGTATGGACAGGGGGCCCAAGAGACCCAGTACTTC.

This clonotype was picked up many times. The gene calls are TRBV4-1 and TRBJ1-1; 8 nucleotides align to TRBD1. This CDR3 has 16 residues. Losses at the gene ends were 3 bases for V and 5 bases for J; bases not matched to a gene: 11. Germline V CDR1 and CDR2: MGHRA, YSYEKL. In DNA, the CDR3 is TGCGCCAGCAGCCACCCCAGGACAGGGAGCTCTACTGAAGCTTTCTTT. The encoded protein is CASSHPRTGSSTEAFF.

At least ten counts were recorded for this clonotype. The chain recombines TRBV20-1 with TRBJ2-7; 7 nucleotides align to TRBD1. This CDR3 is 14 amino acids long. V was clipped by 5 bases and J by 3 bases; unmatched bases: 10. From germline, CDR1 is DFQATT and CDR2 SNEGSKA (reference sequence). The CDR3 here is CSAQTRTGNYEQYV. The CDR3 DNA reads TGCAGTGCTCAAACCCGGACAGGCAACTACGAGCAGTACGTC.

As concerns this clonotype: Just one base apart from a much larger clone, this may be a read error. The chain links TRBV25-1 to TRBJ2-3; D may be TRBD1 or TRBD2 (5 bases each). Germline lookup yields CDR1 MGHDK and CDR2 SYGVNS. The length of the CDR3 is 18 residues. V dropped 0 bases and J dropped 1 base, with 17 bases sitting between them. The CDR3 here is CASSEYPGRGFGTDTQYF. The CDR3 region has the DNA TGTGCCAGCAGTGAATATCCGGGACGGGGCTTTGGCACAGATACGCAGTATTTT.